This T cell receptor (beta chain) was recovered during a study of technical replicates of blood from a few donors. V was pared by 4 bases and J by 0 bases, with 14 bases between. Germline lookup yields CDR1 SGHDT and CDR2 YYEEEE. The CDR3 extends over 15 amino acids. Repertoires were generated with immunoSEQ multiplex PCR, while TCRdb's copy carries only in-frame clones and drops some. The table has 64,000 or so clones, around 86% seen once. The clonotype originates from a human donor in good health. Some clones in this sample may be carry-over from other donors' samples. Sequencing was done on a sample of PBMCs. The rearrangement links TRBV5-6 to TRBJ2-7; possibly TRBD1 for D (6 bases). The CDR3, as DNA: TGTGCCAGCAGCGCGGACAGTGGGAACTCCTACGAGCAGTACTTC. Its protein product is CASSADSGNSYEQYF.